The 23 T cell receptor beta chains in this list originate from one sample, sequenced in a study of OX40 agonist ivuxolimab in advanced cancers. The assay was immunoSEQ multiplex PCR, and TCRdb's table has in-frame clones only and misses some. The sample gives approximately 100,000 clones, less than 95% of which show up once; about 0.48% is in the top ten. The sample consisted of CD4+ or CD8+ T cells sorted from blood, taken in a trial of the OX40 agonist ivuxolimab. The receptors shown here come from an adult with an advanced solid tumor such as melanoma, head and neck, liver or kidney cancer.

This clone came up a few times. V usage is TRBV28 and J usage is TRBJ1-6; a weak D match, TRBD1 (5 bases). This CDR3 is 15 amino acids long. Germline V gene data show CDR1 as MDHEN and CDR2 as SYDVKM. Trimming shortened V by 5 bases and J by 5 bases, and 13 bases separated the two germline ends. The CDR3: CASSVGGGDNSPLHF. CDR3 DNA sequence: TGTGCCAGCAGTGTCGGGGGAGGAGATAATTCACCCCTCCACTTT.

V is TRBV6-5 and J is TRBJ1-1, with TRBD1 matching over 7 bases. Trimming took 7 bases from V and 4 from J; bases not matched to a gene: 9. CDR3 length equals 14 residues. Germline-derived CDR1 and CDR2 are MNHEY and SVGAGI. CDR3 bases: TGTGCCAGCACGAAGGGCAGGGGGGCCACTGAAGCTTTCTTT. Amino acid sequence: CASTKGRGATEAFF.

The chain joins TRBV15 to TRBJ2-7; D remains ambiguous. V was cut by 3 bases and J by 3 bases, with 12 bases left in between. The CDR3 is 14 residues long. The V gene's germline CDR1 is LNHNV and CDR2 YYDKDF (reference sequence). CDR3 amino acids: CATSSVHPNYEQYF. CDR3 DNA: TGTGCCACCAGCAGTGTACACCCGAACTACGAGCAGTACTTC.

The rearrangement uses TRBV5-3 and TRBJ1-6; no clear D gene. TRBV5-3 is known as an ORF, though its function is uncertain. CDR3 length: 11 residues. Trimming removed 4 bases from V and 9 bases from J, with 5 bases in between. For the CDR3, the DNA is TGTGCCAGAAGCCCTCCTTCACCCCTCCACTTT. This encodes CARSPPSPLHF.

The V and J genes are TRBV2 and TRBJ2-5, with 12 bases aligning to TRBD2. CDR3 size: 15 residues. CDR1 and CDR2 from the germline V gene are SNHLY and FYNNEI. V was clipped by 4 bases and J by 5 bases; unmatched bases: 5. In DNA form, the CDR3 reads TGTGCCAGCAGTGGACTAGCGGGGGTCCGGGAGACCCAGTACTTC. It codes for CASSGLAGVRETQYF.

The CDR3 DNA reads TGTGCCAGCAGCTCCGGGACTAATAGTCATGGGCAAGAGACCCAGTACTTC. This codes for CASSSGTNSHGQETQYF. The chain combines TRBV7-8 with TRBJ2-5; 7 bases are a match to TRBD2. Trimming at V came to 4 bases and at J to 2 bases, leaving 13 bases not matched to a gene. The germline gives CDR1 SGHVS, CDR2 FQNEAQ. The CDR3 length is 17 residues.

The V gene is TRBV6-5, the J gene TRBJ1-3; D possibly corresponds to TRBD1 (6 bases). Per the germline V gene, CDR1 is MNHEY and CDR2 is SVGAGI. The V end was cut by 5 bases, the J end by 5 bases, with 13 bases between. The CDR3 contains 14 residues. CDR3: CASSPTGRRNTIYF. DNA of the CDR3: TGTGCCAGCAGTCCAACAGGGAGGAGAAACACCATATATTTT.

The chain combines TRBV28 with TRBJ1-4, with D perhaps matching TRBD1 (6 bases). Germline V gene data show CDR1 as MDHEN and CDR2 as SYDVKM. The CDR3 loop spans 14 amino acids. V was trimmed by 5 bases and J by 8 bases, leaving 15 bases between them. Written as DNA, the CDR3 is TGTGCCAGCAGTCCCACCGGGGGCCGGGAAAAACTGTTTTTT. Translation: CASSPTGGREKLFF.

The chain uses TRBV10-2 and TRBJ2-5; D may be TRBD2 (6 bases). Deletions cut 3 bases from V and 2 bases from J, with 13 bases between. The germline V gene encodes CDR1 WSHSY and CDR2 SAAADI. The CDR3 length is 15 residues. The chain's CDR3 is CASSDSGVKQETQYF. The CDR3, as DNA: TGCGCCAGCAGTGATTCGGGGGTGAAACAAGAGACCCAGTACTTC.

The rearrangement uses TRBV29-1 and TRBJ2-3; a weak D match, TRBD1 (5 bases). Germline loops: CDR1 SQVTM, CDR2 ANQGSEA. V shed 5 bases and J shed 4 bases, with 13 bases lying between them. CDR3 size: 13 residues. The CDR3 DNA reads TGCAGCGTTAAGGGGTATTTGGCAGATACGCAGTATTTT. It specifies CSVKGYLADTQYF.

The chain couples TRBV7-2 to TRBJ2-1, with a possible D match to TRBD2 (5 bases). This CDR3 has 15 residues. Trimming cost V 0 bases and J 2 bases, with 8 bases left between them. Germline V gene sequence: CDR1 SGHTA, CDR2 FQGNSA. CDR3 DNA: TGTGCCAGCAGCTTAGCCGGGGATGCCTACAATGAGCAGTTCTTC. It encodes CASSLAGDAYNEQFF.

This chain uses TRBV5-1 with TRBJ2-5, with a tentative D call TRBD2 (6 bases). In germline, CDR1 is SGHRS, CDR2 YFSETQ. Trimming left V 0 bases short and J 2 bases short, with 14 bases between. The CDR3 runs 16 residues. The CDR3, as DNA: TGCGCCAGCAGCTTGGATGGGGGACTGGCGCAAGAGACCCAGTACTTC. This translates into CASSLDGGLAQETQYF.

The chain carries TRBV5-1 and TRBJ2-5, with a weak D call TRBD2 (5 bases). In germline, CDR1 is SGHRS, CDR2 YFSETQ. The CDR3 is 14 residues long. V lost 0 bases and J lost 1, with 7 bases in between. CDR3 amino acids: CASSLVAPQETQYF. CDR3 nucleotides: TGCGCCAGCAGCTTGGTAGCGCCCCAAGAGACCCAGTACTTC.

V is TRBV28 and J is TRBJ2-7; D might be TRBD2 (5 bases). This CDR3 is built from 15 residues. The V and J ends lost 9 bases and 0 bases respectively, with 18 bases between them. Germline V gene sequence: CDR1 MDHEN, CDR2 SYDVKM. The CDR3 loop is CASITHAGGSYEQYF. DNA of the CDR3: TGTGCCAGTATCACTCACGCGGGTGGCTCCTACGAGCAGTACTTC.

The chain links TRBV4-3 to TRBJ2-1; D is undetermined. V was shortened by 1 base and J by 4 bases, with 5 bases between the two germline ends. The CDR3 contains 13 residues. Germline V gene lookup returns CDR1 LGHNA and CDR2 YSLEER. CDR3 coding DNA: TGCGCCAGCAGCCAAGTGATATACAATGAGCAGTTCTTC. Translating gives CASSQVIYNEQFF.

This chain joins TRBV5-1 and TRBJ2-7; TRBD2 aligns across 9 bases. In germline, CDR1 is SGHRS, CDR2 YFSETQ. The V gene end was trimmed by 7 bases and the J gene end by 0 bases; junction bases not matched to a gene: 17. CDR3 length equals 18 residues. CDR3 in amino acids: CASPYPPPSGDSSYEQYF. CDR3 coding DNA: TGCGCCAGCCCATACCCCCCCCCTAGCGGGGACAGCTCCTACGAGCAGTACTTC. The variable domain in full, with the rest retrieved from reference TRBV5-1 and TRBJ2-7, is KAGVTQTPRYLIKTRGQQVTLSCSPISGHRSVSWYQQTPGQGLQFLFEYFSETQRNKGNFPGRFSGRQFSNSRSEMNVSTLELGDSALYLCASPYPPPSGDSSYEQYFGPGTRLTVT.

The chain joins TRBV4-2 to TRBJ1-4, with TRBD1 as a possible D gene (5 bases). V was cut by 0 bases and J by 14 bases, with 22 bases left in between. The CDR3 sequence is 16 residues long. The germline CDR1 and CDR2 sequences are LGHNA and YNFKEQ. DNA of the CDR3: TGTGCCAGCAGCCAAGATGGGGATCCCCGCAGGGCTTGGCTGTTTTTT. It translates to CASSQDGDPRRAWLFF.

This clone is a singleton in its sample. The V call is TRBV30, the J call TRBJ2-1; D is ambiguous. V lost 0 bases to trimming and J lost 9 bases, with 9 bases between them. CDR3 length equals 12 residues. Germline loops: CDR1 GTSNPN, CDR2 SVGIG (reference sequence). CDR3 sequence (DNA): TGTGCCTGGAGTGTATCGGCCGGTGAGCAGTTCTTC. The encoded protein is CAWSVSAGEQFF.

The rearrangement links TRBV7-3 to TRBJ2-5; 10 bases are a match to TRBD2. Germline CDR1 reads SGHTA; CDR2 reads FQGTGA. V gave up 5 bases and J gave up 5 bases; unmatched junction bases: 11. The length of the CDR3 is 16 residues. This CDR3 is CASSLLGAGGLETQYF. CDR3 DNA: TGTGCCAGCAGCCTTTTGGGAGCGGGGGGGCTGGAGACCCAGTACTTC.

The chain uses TRBV6-5 and TRBJ1-1, with D perhaps TRBD1 (5 bases). Trimming left V 7 bases short and J 1 base short, with 13 bases between. Germline values: CDR1 MNHEY, CDR2 SVGAGI. The CDR3 spans 14 residues. The CDR3 sequence: CASKGLRRNTEAFF. The CDR3 nucleotides read TGTGCCAGCAAGGGACTTAGAAGGAACACTGAAGCTTTCTTT.

This sequence joins TRBV6-6 and TRBJ1-3; D ambiguous. This CDR3 contains 14 residues. Trimming pared 7 bases from V and 10 bases from J, leaving 20 bases between. Germline V CDR1 and CDR2: MNHNY, SVGAGI (reference sequence). CDR3: CASILGVGQGTIYF. CDR3 DNA sequence: TGTGCCAGCATCTTGGGAGTCGGGCAAGGGACCATATATTTT.

V and J are TRBV6-1 and TRBJ1-2; D is possibly TRBD1 (6 bases). Trimming cost V 0 bases and J 4 bases, with 12 bases left between them. The CDR3 runs to 15 residues. CDR1 is MNHNS and CDR2 is SASEGT in the germline V gene. The CDR3 sequence: CASSEAGGWSYGYTF. In DNA form, the CDR3 reads TGTGCCAGCAGTGAAGCGGGGGGCTGGAGCTATGGCTACACCTTC.

This clone showed up just once. The V gene is TRBV5-4, the J gene TRBJ2-5, with D uncertain. Germline CDR1 and CDR2: SGHNT and YYREEE (reference sequence). The ends were cut back, 0 bases at V and 4 bases at J, with 10 bases in the middle. This CDR3 region has 14 residues. The CDR3: CASSLGRYLETQYF. CDR3 sequence (DNA): TGTGCCAGCAGCTTGGGTCGCTATTTAGAGACCCAGTACTTC.